Listed below are T cell receptor beta chains from one sample, sequenced in a study of CD8 T cells in ankylosing spondylitis. TCRdb re-derived calls from the 5' RACE reads in MiXCR, one entry per CDR3 protein. The sample lists 300,000 to 350,000 distinct CDR3 sequences, roughly 11% occurring once. Source material: blood, either unsorted or a sorted T cell fraction (not recorded which). Receptors were obtained from a female donor with ankylosing spondylitis or in good health (not recorded which). Both conserved end residues are part of each CDR3. The D gene is left open where the match is weak. Where a row states a size, it is once, few, many or the class of an expanded clone; other rows omit it.

j_call | d_call | v_call | clone_size | cdr3_nt | cdr3_aa
TRBJ2-2 | . | TRBV5-1 | . | TGCGCCAGCAGCTTGGGAGGAGAGAACACCGGGGAGCTGTTTTTT | CASSLGGENTGELFF
TRBJ2-2 | TRBD1 | TRBV6-2/TRBV6-3 | many | TGTGCCAGCAGTTACCCGACAGGGGGAGGCACCGGGGAGCTGTTTTTT | CASSYPTGGGTGELFF
TRBJ1-2 | . | TRBV6-2/TRBV6-3 | . | TGTGCCAGCACCAAGTCGCCGCCGGTACTGCTTAACTATGGCTACACCTTC | CASTKSPPVLLNYGYTF
TRBJ1-4 | . | TRBV6-1 | many | TGTGCCAGCACGGTAGGGAATGAAAAACTGTTTTTT | CASTVGNEKLFF
TRBJ2-1 | . | TRBV28 | many | TGTGCCAGCAGTTTACCGGAAAACCCCTACAATGAGCAGTTCTTC | CASSLPENPYNEQFF
TRBJ2-2 | TRBD2 | TRBV10-3 | many | TGTGCCATCAGTGGCGGTCTGACAGCGGGGGAAACCGGGGAGCTGTTTTTT | CAISGGLTAGETGELFF
TRBJ2-3 | TRBD1 | TRBV5-1 | many | TGCGCCAGCAGCTCCGGACAGGGAGGCGCAGATACGCAGTATTTT | CASSSGQGGADTQYF
TRBJ2-7 | TRBD2 | TRBV6-5 | many | TGTGCCAGCAGTTACAGCGGGGGTTCATACGAGCAGTACTTC | CASSYSGGSYEQYF
TRBJ1-2 | . | TRBV27 | many | TGTGCCAGCGCCTTAGGCGGTGGCTATGGCTACACCTTC | CASALGGGYGYTF
TRBJ2-5 | . | TRBV25-1 | . | TGTGCCAGCAGTGAACAGGGACCCCGAGACCAAGAGACCCAGTACTTC | CASSEQGPRDQETQYF
TRBJ2-2 | . | TRBV15 | many | TGTGCCACCAGCTGGGATGCACTTACCGGGGAGCTGTTTTTT | CATSWDALTGELFF
TRBJ2-7 | TRBD2 | TRBV5-1 | . | TGCGCCAGCAGCCGGACTAGCGGGGGTAAGAGCTCCTACGAGCAGTACTTC | CASSRTSGGKSSYEQYF
TRBJ2-6 | . | TRBV19 | . | TGTGCCAGTAGTTGGGACAACCGCTCTGGGGCCAACGTCCTGACTTTC | CASSWDNRSGANVLTF
TRBJ1-3 | . | TRBV12-3/TRBV12-4 | many | TGTGCCAGCACTGCCCGTGGACTGACCTCTGGAAACACCATATATTTT | CASTARGLTSGNTIYF
TRBJ2-1 | TRBD2 | TRBV20-1 | few | TGCAGTGCTCATTTTAGAGCGGGAGGGCCTCTCAATGAGCAGTTCTTC | CSAHFRAGGPLNEQFF
TRBJ2-4 | . | TRBV20-1 | . | TGCAGTGCTAGACAGGGTTCGGGAAACATTCAGTACTTC | CSARQGSGNIQYF
TRBJ2-2 | . | TRBV20-1 | many | TGCAGTGCTCCCAAGGCGGTTAACACCGGGGAGCTGTTTTTT | CSAPKAVNTGELFF
TRBJ2-5 | . | TRBV15 | few | TGTGCCACCAGCAGAGTTCAGGGGGAGACCCAGTACTTC | CATSRVQGETQYF
TRBJ1-5 | . | TRBV12-3/TRBV12-4 | . | TGTGCCAGCATCCTCTCCCAAAGCAATCAGCCCCAGCATTTT | CASILSQSNQPQHF
TRBJ2-1 | TRBD2 | TRBV5-1 | many | TGTGCCAGCAGTTTAGTAGCGGGGAGCTCCTACAATGAGCAGTTCTTC | CASSLVAGSSYNEQFF
TRBJ2-5 | TRBD2 | TRBV20-1 | many | TGCAGTGCTCTAGCGGGAGGGACAGTTCAAGAGACCCAGTACTTC | CSALAGGTVQETQYF
TRBJ2-5 | . | TRBV12-3/TRBV12-4 | many | TGTGCCAGCAGTTGGGGTGAGGGAGAGACCCAGTACTTC | CASSWGEGETQYF
TRBJ2-7 | . | TRBV7-2 | many | TGTGCCAGCAGCTTAGTCAGTGACAGAGGCTACGAGCAGTACTTC | CASSLVSDRGYEQYF
TRBJ1-6 | . | TRBV4-3 | few | TGCGCCAGCAGCCAAGACAAGGTTTCACCCCTCCACTTT | CASSQDKVSPLHF
TRBJ1-1 | . | TRBV5-1 | many | TGCGCCAGCAGCTTGTTGGCGGAGAGCACTGAAGCTTTCTTT | CASSLLAESTEAFF
TRBJ2-3 | TRBD2 | TRBV9 | many | TGTGCCAGCAGCGGGACTAGCGGGAGGTTGGCAGATACGCAGTATTTT | CASSGTSGRLADTQYF
TRBJ2-7 | . | TRBV5-1 | many | TGCGCCAGCAGATCCGGGACACTCGAGTACTTC | CASRSGTLEYF
TRBJ2-7 | TRBD2 | TRBV10-3 | . | TGTGCCATCAGTGACCGGGAGGACTACGAGCAGTACTTC | CAISDREDYEQYF
TRBJ1-5 | . | TRBV6-2/TRBV6-3 | many | TGTGCCAGCAGAGGTTTTGGGGACCAGCATTTT | CASRGFGDQHF
TRBJ2-4 | . | TRBV6-2/TRBV6-3 | . | TGTGCCAGCAGTCCTCGGACGGTTCTAGCCAAAAACATTCAGTACTTC | CASSPRTVLAKNIQYF
TRBJ2-1 | TRBD2 | TRBV6-5 | many | TGTGCCAGCAGTTACCCCGGGACTAGCGGCAATGAGCAGTTCTTC | CASSYPGTSGNEQFF
TRBJ1-1 | . | TRBV6-1 | many | TGTGCCACCCGGATCTGGGAGACTGAAGCTTTCTTT | CATRIWETEAFF